This is a list of T cell receptor beta chains from one sample in a study of OX40 agonist ivuxolimab in advanced cancers. Generated by immunoSEQ multiplex PCR, the TCRdb table keeps only in-frame clones and is missing some. In the table there are approximately 12,000 clones, roughly 69% of which are singletons. The source was CD4+ or CD8+ T cells sorted from blood, collected in a trial of the OX40 agonist ivuxolimab. These receptors came from an adult with an advanced solid tumor such as melanoma, head and neck, liver or kidney cancer. Each CDR3 is given with its conserved first and last residue. The D gene is left open where the match is weak. The size field is filled for only some rows; it gives once, few, many or a size class.

v_gene	d_gene	len	j_gene	abundance	CDR3aa	CDR3nt
TRBV19	NA	12	TRBJ1-1	NA	CASSIGNTEAFF	TGTGCCAGTAGTATAGGTAACACTGAAGCTTTCTTT
TRBV19	NA	14	TRBJ1-1	NA	CASSSRDLDTEAFF	TGTGCCAGTAGTTCGAGGGACTTGGACACTGAAGCTTTCTTT
TRBV19	TRBD1	15	TRBJ2-7	NA	CASSISTGETYEQYF	TGTGCCAGTAGTATCTCGACAGGGGAAACCTACGAGCAGTACTTC
TRBV28	NA	14	TRBJ1-4	NA	CASSLLEVNEKLFF	TGTGCCAGCAGTTTGCTCGAGGTCAATGAAAAACTGTTTTTT
TRBV5-4	TRBD1	15	TRBJ2-7	NA	CASSLEGQADYEQYF	TGTGCCAGCAGCTTGGAGGGACAGGCGGACTACGAGCAGTACTTC
TRBV27	TRBD1	12	TRBJ1-5	few	CASSTGGQPQHF	TGTGCCAGCAGCACAGGGGGTCAGCCCCAGCATTTT
TRBV28	TRBD1	17	TRBJ1-3	NA	CASSFFDRDNSGNTIYF	TGTGCCAGCAGTTTTTTCGACAGGGACAACTCTGGAAACACCATATATTTT
TRBV6-4	NA	13	TRBJ1-1	NA	CASSVRVNTEAFF	TGTGCCAGCAGTGTGAGAGTGAACACTGAAGCTTTCTTT
TRBV9	NA	12	TRBJ2-7	NA	CASSVLGGEQYF	TGTGCCAGCAGCGTCTTAGGGGGCGAGCAGTACTTC
TRBV27	TRBD2	16	TRBJ2-2	once	CASASLASANTGELFF	TGTGCCAGCGCTTCACTAGCGTCGGCGAACACCGGGGAGCTGTTTTTT
TRBV6-5	NA	15	TRBJ1-1	NA	CASSYSGGLDTEAFF	TGTGCCAGCAGTTACTCGGGAGGGTTGGACACTGAAGCTTTCTTT
TRBV19	TRBD2	17	TRBJ2-1	NA	CASSIVLAGGSYNEQFF	TGTGCCAGTAGTATAGTGCTAGCGGGGGGGAGCTACAATGAGCAGTTCTTC
TRBV28	NA	15	TRBJ1-6	NA	CASSFGQGGNSPLHF	TGTGCCAGCAGTTTTGGCCAGGGTGGTAATTCACCCCTCCACTTT
TRBV27	NA	14	TRBJ1-6	NA	CASTEGSYNSPLHF	TGTGCCAGCACCGAAGGGTCCTATAATTCACCCCTCCACTTT
TRBV27	NA	13	TRBJ1-1	once	CASSFYGATEAFF	TGTGCCAGCAGTTTTTATGGGGCCACTGAAGCTTTCTTT
TRBV28	TRBD1	14	TRBJ2-1	NA	CASSFQTGLNEQFF	TGTGCCAGCAGTTTCCAGACAGGGTTAAATGAGCAGTTCTTC
TRBV7-8	NA	15	TRBJ1-1	NA	CASSLSQGTRPEAFF	TGTGCCAGCAGCTTAAGTCAGGGGACTCGGCCTGAAGCTTTCTTT
TRBV25-1	TRBD1	14	TRBJ2-5	NA	CASSLKGAGRTQYF	TGTGCCAGCAGTCTAAAGGGGGCAGGTCGGACCCAGTACTTC
TRBV4-1	NA	14	TRBJ1-2	NA	CASSQVGGGNGYTF	TGCGCCAGCAGCCAAGTCGGTGGGGGCAATGGCTACACCTTC
TRBV5-8	TRBD2	13	TRBJ2-7	NA	CASSLGQGTTLYF	TGTGCCAGCAGCTTGGGCCAAGGGACTACCCTGTACTTC
TRBV6-5	NA	13	TRBJ1-5	NA	CASSYTLDQPQHF	TGTGCCAGCAGTTACACTCTGGATCAGCCCCAGCATTTT
TRBV4-3	NA	15	TRBJ2-5	NA	CASSPDSGTQETQYF	TGCGCCAGCAGCCCTGACAGTGGGACCCAAGAGACCCAGTACTTC
TRBV7-2	NA	14	TRBJ2-1	few	CASSHPGVYNEQFF	TGTGCCAGCAGCCACCCCGGGGTCTACAATGAGCAGTTCTTC